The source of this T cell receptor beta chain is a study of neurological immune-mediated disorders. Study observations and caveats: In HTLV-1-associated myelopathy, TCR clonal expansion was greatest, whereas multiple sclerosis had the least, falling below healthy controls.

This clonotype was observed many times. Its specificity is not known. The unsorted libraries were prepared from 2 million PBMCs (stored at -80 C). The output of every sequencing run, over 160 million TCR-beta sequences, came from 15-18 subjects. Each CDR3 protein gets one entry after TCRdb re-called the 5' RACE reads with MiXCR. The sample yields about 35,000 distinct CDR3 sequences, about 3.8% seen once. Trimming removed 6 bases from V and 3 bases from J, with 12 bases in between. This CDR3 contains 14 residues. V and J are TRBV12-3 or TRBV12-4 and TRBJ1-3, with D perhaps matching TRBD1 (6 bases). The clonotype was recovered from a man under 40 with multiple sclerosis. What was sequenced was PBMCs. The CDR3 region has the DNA TGTGCCAGCAGACCGGGACACAGTGGAAACACCATATATTTT. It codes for CASRPGHSGNTIYF.